The TCR beta chain described here comes from a study of cytomegalovirus exposure and HLA in healthy donors (dated by TCRdb to the late 2010s). For context, the study as a whole: An earlier analysis of some 600 of the donors reported 276 Gb of sequence data and 95 million to 140 million unique TCR beta sequences obtained from around 170 million T cells. Using immunosequencing, the study profiled T cell repertoires from 500 to 800 subjects and related those repertoires to cytomegalovirus serostatus. To decide whether each TCR beta V gene segment behaved as functional or pseudogenic, an earlier analysis of several hundred of the donors relied on high-throughput TCR beta sequencing. A later genetic analysis used genome-wide SNP genotypes for about 60% of the 666 donors, treating that subset as a discovery cohort. The study aimed to test whether cataloging public T cell receptors could reveal signatures of past pathogen exposure. An early release that covered some 640 HLA-typed donors contained 250 to 350 gigabases of sequencing data and 65 million to 100 million unique TCR sequences. High-throughput TCR immunosequencing, statistical association of individual TCRs with disease status, and machine learning were combined to predict cytomegalovirus infection status. Of the 398 genotyped donors, less than 85% were placed in the genetic ancestry cluster associated with self-reported Caucasian donors. Class I and class II HLA loci were covered by the typing at four-digit resolution. Among roughly 370 genotyped donors of the cohort, an average of around 240,000 unique TCR beta nucleotide sequences were sequenced per donor, around a sixth of them non-productive. Rather than using new phenotypic data, the later analysis identified candidate immune exposures from TCR beta sequences and from how often those sequences occurred across donors. In addition to the first cohort of about 650 subjects, a separate validation cohort of 130 or so different subjects was used. In a later analysis, previously published TCR beta repertoires from some 640 donors were re-analyzed and high-resolution HLA genotyping was added so that TCR occurrence patterns could be studied. Roughly 5 DR-DQ haplotypes were handled as single units for association and clustering, since linkage in the cohort was strong. The number of donors typed differed by locus, with 629-630 for A, B, C, DRB1 and DQB1, roughly 550 for DQA1, approximately 570 for DPA1, and some 440 for DPB1. All discovery cohort repertoires had been generated using a single sequencing platform. Donor age, sex, ethnicity and CMV serostatus were compiled together with the repertoire data.

In total, roughly 670 healthy bone marrow donors made up the cohort. At the time of sampling, all cohort members were nominally healthy, though unrecorded immune exposures were likely present. The donor was CMV seropositive and belonged to the group of 270 or so seropositive cohort members. A peripheral blood sample was collected from each donor, and TCR beta sequencing was performed on peripheral blood mononuclear cells. Genomic DNA was extracted from the blood cell samples with the Qiagen DNeasy Blood Extraction Kit. A remark on this clone: The antigen this receptor binds is unknown. It has no much larger one-base neighbor in the sample; base qualities were not kept.

Library preparation was by the immunoSEQ multiplex PCR assay. The multiplex PCR relied on a mix of 60 forward primers for TCR Vbeta segments and 13 reverse primers for TCR Jbeta segments. The CDR3 region of rearranged TCR beta genes was amplified from genomic DNA with a multiplex PCR assay. On the Illumina HiSeq System, the amplified TCR beta libraries were sequenced as 87-base-pair reads. The published analysis was carried out like this. A later analysis tallied tens of millions of unique TCR beta chains across the 666 repertoires, and some 10 million of those chains were shared by two or more donors. A nearest-neighbor algorithm error-corrected the raw reads and collapsed the reads into unique sequences, merging closely related sequences to remove PCR and sequencing errors. CDR3 sequences were aligned to IMGT reference sequences to assign V, D and J gene segments. For a sequence to be retained, a match of at least six nucleotides was required to both a V gene segment and a J gene segment. A rearrangement counted as productive if the CDR3 had no stop codons and remained in frame with V and J, and every other rearrangement counted as non-productive. CDR3 was defined by IMGT convention, running from the second conserved V-encoded cysteine to the conserved J-encoded phenylalanine. In an earlier analysis of more than 550 of the donors, sequences lacking an unambiguous match to a single V gene segment were excluded. In an earlier analysis of some 590 of the donors, V segments were called functional above 56.7% productive rearrangements and were called segregating when the between-donor standard deviation exceeded 5%. A statistical classification framework was built to diagnose cytomegalovirus status from the catalog of TCR beta chain sequences. A later analysis assigned V and J genes by comparing TCR nucleotide sequences with IMGT/GENE-DB human TR gene sequences. A later analysis assigned CDR3 sequences and most-parsimonious VDJ recombination scenarios with the TCRdist pipeline. In a later analysis, each TCR beta chain was defined by its CDR3 amino acid sequence together with its V-gene family, and reads lacking a unique V-gene family were excluded. As a way to deal with suspected cross-contamination and a sequencing artifact, a later analysis dropped under 600 nucleotide sequences that were highly shared and had low generation probability. A later analysis calculated a clonal expansion index for each public chain from normalized within-repertoire ranks of inferred template counts. Generation probabilities in a later analysis came from a VDJ recombination model fitted to out-of-frame rearrangements, and those results were checked against IGoR. In a later analysis, TCR-TCR, TCR-HLA and TCR-CMV co-occurrence was scored with hypergeometric tests, and a repertoire-size bias correction was applied to TCR pairs. To estimate false discovery rates, a later analysis permuted the HLA or CMV assignments 20 times. In a later analysis, co-occurring TCRs were grouped using DBSCAN, and TCRdist sequence similarity was added for clustering within HLA-allele-positive subsets. Co-occurrence clustering excluded repertoires with fewer than 30,000 or more than 120,000 public chains, plus five with anomalous nucleotide sharing. TCRdb obtained this table from immuneACCESS and retained in-frame rearrangements with V and J assigned. These tables miss some clones; where compared with another copy, unresolved V genes account for less than half of the shortfall, and the remainder is unexplained. The V and J calls and the clone size are those of that table, but D and trimming were determined from the DNA. The sample yields around 150,000 clones; around four fifths were counted once. Approximately 9.8% of the sample is taken by the ten largest.

Points the paper makes about the study in general: Because some donors lacked HLA typing at each locus, the association tests relied only on the typed subset. A few of the identified cytomegalovirus-associated TCR beta chains were confirmed in vitro to be specific for cytomegalovirus antigens. Several of the top co-occurrence clusters appeared to be linked to parvovirus B19, influenza, CMV and Epstein-Barr virus, according to a later analysis. Correlated functional status among segregating V segments might reflect linkage disequilibrium, but an unknown experimental factor could not be ruled out. It was suggested by the authors that the approach could potentially be generalized to other disease states and immunological phenotypes. A cluster of highly shared sequence variants was judged likely to represent a technical artifact of the sequencing pipeline. Compared with the roughly 720-donor mean, donors in an Asian-associated ancestry cluster had fewer N-insertions in productive TCRs, according to a later genetic analysis. Some IMGT-functional V segments, including TRBV6-2 and TRBV6-3, could not be told apart with the 87-base-pair reads, so those segments were excluded. The presence/absence analyses assumed that sequencing depth was roughly uniform across donors, and that assumption may not be true. A later analysis found that HLA-associated TCR beta chains were more clonally expanded and had lower generation probabilities than equally common non-associated chains. The cohort was sequenced for TCR beta chains only, and without alpha or paired-chain data the features that could be detected were limited. Because counts were too low, seventeen rarely observed V segments, including chromosome 9 orphons, were left out of the earlier analysis of some 640 of the donors. In a later analysis, most CMV-associated TCR beta chains were found to appear HLA-restricted, with HLA associations seemingly driven largely by CMV exposure. Across donors, most TCR sequences were observed very rarely, whereas some public TCRs were present in many individuals. In a later analysis, more than 15,000 TCR beta sequences were associated with specific HLA alleles at a false discovery rate of 0.05. Broadly in line with IMGT annotations, most TCR beta V segments showed up in productive rearrangements about 90% or about 30% of the time in an earlier analysis of some 590 of the donors. V-gene and J-gene trimming of TCR beta chains was associated with a missense DCLRE1C variant in a later genetic analysis, and the association was replicated in an independent cohort. CMV serostatus was the only immune exposure information available for the cohort. The study gave a list of 150 to 200 TCR beta chains associated with cytomegalovirus. A further reported finding was that TCR beta sequences accurately predicted the HLA-A and HLA-B alleles for most subjects in the first cohort. In both the original and validation cohorts, the classifier was reported to diagnose cytomegalovirus status with high specificity and sensitivity. When HLA alleles, especially DR and DQ, strongly co-occurred, attributing TCR associations to individual alleles was difficult. A later analysis found that TCR association rates varied across HLA loci, with DRB1 alleles showing the most associated TCRs and HLA-C alleles the fewest.

Including the terminal cysteine and phenylalanine, the CDR3 comprises 15 residues. Solely the CDR3 DNA is kept, with 45 bases framed from the first base. V loses 6 bases at its end and J loses 1 base; junction bases beyond the gene matches: 4. The germline V gene specifies MNHNS as CDR1 and SASEGT as CDR2. The sequenced sample was PBMCs. The chain is encoded by TRBV6-1 joined to TRBJ1-5; TRBD1 fits 9 bases in the junction. The sequence came from a man aged 18 to 30 in good health and CMV-seropositive. Here the CDR3 is given as CASSAGQGSNQPQHF. The nucleotides are TGTGCCAGCAGCGCGGGACAGGGCAGCAATCAGCCCCAGCATTTT.